The 23 T cell receptor beta chains presented below share a single source sample, sequenced in a study of T cell responses to AZD1222 COVID-19 vaccine. Here immunoSEQ multiplex PCR was the method, and the copy in TCRdb shows in-frame clones only, minus some. The sample shows approximately 110,000 clones, less than 90% of them seen only once. The specimen was peripheral blood, collected on day 0 of AZD1222 vaccination. The receptors were gathered from an adult in good health.

The chain couples TRBV7-2 to TRBJ1-5; D gene uncertain. Per the germline V gene, CDR1 is SGHTA and CDR2 is FQGNSA. V was cut by 5 bases and J by 7 bases, with 12 bases left in between. The CDR3 contains 13 residues. The DNA for the CDR3 is TGTGCCAGCAGCATCCAGGACGGACAGCCCCAGCATTTT. Encoded protein: CASSIQDGQPQHF.

The chain is built from TRBV27 and TRBJ1-4; D is uncertain. The CDR3 runs to 15 residues. V was clipped by 3 bases and J by 5 bases, with 13 bases between them. The germline V gene encodes CDR1 MNHEY and CDR2 SMNVEV (reference sequence). The CDR3 sequence: CASSFYPRSNEKLFF. CDR3 in DNA: TGTGCCAGCAGTTTCTATCCACGGAGCAATGAAAAACTGTTTTTT.

The rearrangement uses TRBV18 and TRBJ1-2; D remains unclear. Trimming pared 5 bases from V and 5 bases from J, leaving 18 bases between. Germline V CDR1 and CDR2: KGHSH, LQKENI. The CDR3 is made up of 15 amino acids. The chain's CDR3 is CASSSRGQQVYGYTF. The DNA of the CDR3 is TGTGCCAGCTCATCCCGCGGGCAGCAGGTTTATGGCTACACCTTC.

The chain is built from TRBV5-5 and TRBJ1-2; possible D gene TRBD1, 6 bases. Trimming shortened V by 2 bases and J by 6 bases, and 14 bases separated the two germline ends. CDR1 is SGHKS, CDR2 YYEKEE, per germline (reference sequence). The CDR3 has 14 amino acids. This chain's CDR3 is CASSLVWGGDGYTF. CDR3 bases: TGTGCCAGCAGCTTAGTTTGGGGGGGCGATGGCTACACCTTC.

Comment on this clone: The same CDR3 also results from other DNA sequences found in this sample. This chain uses TRBV19 with TRBJ2-3, with a tentative D call TRBD1 (7 bases). Germline V gene data show CDR1 as LNHDA and CDR2 as SQIVND (reference sequence). V was pared by 3 bases and J by 3 bases, with 10 bases between. The CDR3 is made up of 14 amino acids. CDR3 nucleotide sequence: TGTGCCAGTAGTATCCAGGGGGGAACAGATACGCAGTATTTT. Residues: CASSIQGGTDTQYF.

The chain joins TRBV21-1 to TRBJ2-5; no check of the table's D call, TRBD1, against the DNA was made. TRBV21-1 is a listed pseudogene. The CDR3 length is 13 residues. CDR3 in DNA: TGTGCCAGCAGCCTTGGCAGCCAAGAGACCCAGTACTTC. Protein: CASSLGSQETQYF.

The rearrangement links TRBV19 to TRBJ1-5; no clear D. Trimming left V 1 base short and J 1 base short, with 8 bases between. Per germline, CDR1 LNHDA and CDR2 SQIVND (reference sequence). This CDR3 spans 15 amino acids. The CDR3 here is CASSIGQLSNQPQHF. The CDR3 nucleotides read TGTGCCAGTAGTATAGGGCAGTTAAGCAATCAGCCCCAGCATTTT.

The chain couples TRBV5-6 to TRBJ2-1; D is uncertain. The CDR3 has 13 residues. Germline-derived CDR1 and CDR2 are SGHDT and YYEEEE. Trimming left V 4 bases short and J 4 bases short, with 9 bases between. The CDR3 coding sequence is TGTGCCAGCAGCCCCGGAGATTACAATGAGCAGTTCTTC. This sequence encodes CASSPGDYNEQFF.

The chain couples TRBV7-9 to TRBJ2-3; D is possibly TRBD2 (7 bases). V dropped 5 bases and J dropped 1 base, with 13 bases sitting between them. The CDR3 has 15 amino acids. Germline V CDR1 and CDR2: SEHNR, FQNEAQ (reference sequence). This CDR3 reads CASSAWGGRTDTQYF. The CDR3 nucleotides are TGTGCCAGCAGCGCATGGGGGGGGCGCACAGATACGCAGTATTTT.

The rearrangement uses TRBV13 and TRBJ1-1; D uncertain. Per the germline V gene, CDR1 is PRHDT and CDR2 is FYEKMQ (reference sequence). This CDR3 spans 11 amino acids. With 5 bases removed from V and 8 bases from J, the gap between germline ends came to 9 bases. The CDR3 DNA sequence: TGTGCCAGCAGCCGTACGGAAGAAGCTTTCTTT. Its protein is CASSRTEEAFF. The entire variable domain, with the rest obtained from reference TRBV13 and TRBJ1-1, is as follows: AAGVIQSPRHLIKEKRETATLKCYPIPRHDTVYWYQQGPGQDPQFLISFYEKMQSDKGSIPDRFSAQQFSDYHSELNMSSLELGDSALYFCASSRTEEAFFGQGTRLTVV.

This chain links TRBV5-4 with TRBJ1-4, with D unclear. Trimming pared 4 bases from V and 7 bases from J, leaving 17 bases between. Germline V gene data show CDR1 as SGHNT and CDR2 as YYREEE (reference sequence). The CDR3 has 15 amino acids. The CDR3 coding sequence is TGTGCCAGCAGCCGTAGTGGAGGTTGGGTTGAAAAACTGTTTTTT. Translating gives CASSRSGGWVEKLFF.

This rearrangement joins TRBV19 to TRBJ2-4; 10 positions match TRBD1. Germline CDR1 and CDR2: LNHDA and SQIVND (reference sequence). The CDR3 runs 17 residues. V was pared by 5 bases and J by 9 bases, with 16 bases of the junction left unmatched. The CDR3 spells CASSASGTGALRVIQYF. The CDR3 DNA follows: TGTGCCAGTAGTGCTTCCGGGACAGGGGCCCTTAGGGTCATTCAGTACTTC.

A single count supports this clone. This chain joins TRBV5-1 and TRBJ1-1; no firm D call. CDR3 size: 14 residues. Germline CDR1 reads SGHRS; CDR2 reads YFSETQ. The germline V and J ends were trimmed by 0 bases and 1 base, with 7 bases remaining between them. The CDR3 DNA sequence: TGCGCCAGCAGCTTGGGGGGAACGAACACTGAAGCTTTCTTT. This gives the protein CASSLGGTNTEAFF.

The rearrangement links TRBV2 to TRBJ1-2; 10 bases are shared with TRBD1. Germline loops: CDR1 SNHLY, CDR2 FYNNEI. The CDR3 runs 15 residues. Trimming took 4 bases from V and 4 from J; bases not matched to a gene: 6. DNA for the CDR3: TGTGCCAGCAGTGGAGACAGGGGGCGCCCCTATGGCTACACCTTC. Its protein is CASSGDRGRPYGYTF.

The chain joins TRBV7-9 to TRBJ1-1; 9 bases agree with TRBD1. Germline V CDR1 and CDR2: SEHNR, FQNEAQ (reference sequence). The CDR3 covers 13 residues. J lost 8 bases, V lost 5 bases, and 6 bases had no gene match. CDR3 region: CASSQGTGREAFF. CDR3 in DNA: TGTGCCAGCAGCCAGGGGACAGGGAGAGAAGCTTTCTTT.

V is TRBV2 and J is TRBJ2-7, with unresolved D. Germline V lookup: CDR1 SNHLY, CDR2 FYNNEI. The CDR3 is 11 residues long. Trimming pared 4 bases from V and 6 bases from J, leaving 7 bases between. CDR3 nucleotide sequence: TGTGCCAGCAGTGTAAATGGCGAGCAGTACTTC. Residues: CASSVNGEQYF. Supplemented by reference TRBV2 and TRBJ2-7, the full variable domain reads EPEVTQTPSHQVTQMGQEVILRCVPISNHLYFYWYRQILGQKVEFLVSFYNNEISEKSEIFDDQFSVERPDGSNFTLKIRSTKLEDSAMYFCASSVNGEQYFGPGTRLTVT.

The J gene is TRBJ1-5, the V gene TRBV5-1; 9 positions agree with TRBD1. The trim removed 7 bases at V and 0 bases at J, leaving 17 bases unmatched. Germline V gene lookup returns CDR1 SGHRS and CDR2 YFSETQ. The CDR3 runs 19 residues. CDR3 protein: CASRPGGHRGRVSNQPQHF. Written as DNA, the CDR3 is TGCGCCAGCCGCCCAGGGGGGCACAGGGGGCGAGTTAGCAATCAGCCCCAGCATTTT.

This CDR3 reads CASSYSPGSGIYNEQFF. The DNA for the CDR3 is TGTGCCAGCAGTTACTCCCCGGGTAGCGGGATCTACAATGAGCAGTTCTTC. The V and J genes are TRBV6-2 or TRBV6-3 and TRBJ2-1, with TRBD2 matching over 8 bases. The ends lost 0 bases at V and 3 bases at J; junction bases unmatched: 7. Germline assignment: CDR1 MNHEY and CDR2 SVGEGT. This CDR3 contains 17 residues.

This rearrangement joins TRBV5-1 to TRBJ1-1; D may be TRBD1 (5 bases). V lost 3 bases to trimming and J lost 3 bases, with 12 bases between them. Germline V gene sequence: CDR1 SGHRS, CDR2 YFSETQ. The CDR3 covers 14 residues. The CDR3 DNA follows: TGCGCCAGCAGCTCTGATCAGGGATACACTGAAGCTTTCTTT. Its translation is CASSSDQGYTEAFF.

The rearrangement joins TRBV5-1 to TRBJ1-3; D is uncertain. Trimming removed 0 bases at V and 0 bases at J, with 7 bases between. The CDR3 length is 15 residues. Germline assignment: CDR1 SGHRS and CDR2 YFSETQ. The CDR3 sequence is CASSLVGSSGNTIYF. In DNA, the CDR3 is TGCGCCAGCAGCTTGGTAGGCAGCTCTGGAAACACCATATATTTT.

CDR3 in DNA: TGTGCCAGCAGCCTGAGGACTAGCCGTCGGGACCAGTACTTC. Protein product: CASSLRTSRRDQYF. The chain uses TRBV28 and TRBJ2-5; 8 bases fit TRBD2. This CDR3 spans 14 amino acids. Germline V CDR1 and CDR2: MDHEN, SYDVKM. The ends lost 6 bases at V and 10 bases at J; junction bases unmatched: 13.

J is TRBJ1-5 and V is TRBV4-3; no clear D. Trimming cost V 6 bases and J 4 bases, with 13 bases left between them. The CDR3 consists of 14 residues. Germline values: CDR1 LGHNA, CDR2 YSLEER. CDR3 amino acids: CASSTRWENQPQHF. The CDR3 nucleotides read TGCGCCAGCAGTACAAGGTGGGAGAATCAGCCCCAGCATTTT.

The chain couples TRBV27 to TRBJ2-1; TRBD2 is a possible D gene (5 bases). The V end lost 6 bases, the J end lost 8 bases, and 20 bases lay between the germline ends. Germline values: CDR1 MNHEY, CDR2 SMNVEV (reference sequence). This CDR3 contains 15 residues. The CDR3 here is CASSRGVSEVDEQFF. CDR3 in DNA: TGTGCCAGCAGCCGGGGAGTTTCCGAGGTTGATGAGCAGTTCTTC.